The 18 T cell receptor beta chains below come from one sample, sequenced in a study of beta chain features in type 1 diabetes. Every bit of the isolated RNA underwent reverse transcription, so sequencing read expressed TCRB transcripts. The protocol was immunoSEQ multiplex PCR, while the TCRdb copy is restricted to in-frame clones and leaves out a portion. In the table there are a few hundred thousand clones, roughly a quarter of which are singletons. Their specific antigens are unknown. Regarding the study as a whole: Moderately but significantly shorter TCRB CDR3s were found in Type 1 diabetes patients in all four CD4+ subsets.

Sequencing used naive CD4+ T cells from blood. The receptors originated from a woman in her twenties or thirties with type 1 diabetes.

The rearrangement uses TRBV14 and TRBJ1-2; possibly TRBD1 for D (5 bases). CDR3 length: 14 amino acids. Deletions cut 0 bases from V and 4 bases from J, with 9 bases between. Germline loops: CDR1 SGHDN, CDR2 FVKESK. This CDR3 reads CASSQDRGLYGYTF. CDR3 nucleotide sequence: TGTGCCAGCAGCCAAGATAGGGGTCTCTATGGCTACACCTTC.

This clone was counted only a few times. The V gene is TRBV4-2, the J gene TRBJ2-7; TRBD1 aligns across 11 bases. The CDR3 consists of 15 residues. J gave up 3 bases and V 1 base, and 2 bases lay outside the gene matches. CDR1 is LGHNA and CDR2 is YNFKEQ in the germline V gene. CDR3 sequence: CASSQGDRGNYEQYF. In DNA, the CDR3 is TGTGCCAGCAGCCAAGGGGACAGGGGGAACTACGAGCAGTACTTC.

The V call is TRBV29-1, the J call TRBJ1-1; 8 positions agree with TRBD1. J gave up 1 base and V 2 bases, and 3 bases lay outside the gene matches. Germline CDR1 is SQVTM and CDR2 is ANQGSEA. The CDR3 totals 14 residues. CDR3 sequence: CSVELDRGNTEAFF. The CDR3 DNA sequence: TGCAGCGTTGAACTCGACAGGGGGAACACTGAAGCTTTCTTT.

The table lists this clone with a few counts. The rearrangement uses TRBV7-3 and TRBJ2-5; 7 positions agree with TRBD1. The CDR3 totals 15 residues. V dropped 5 bases and J dropped 4; count of bases not matched to a gene: 10. Germline loops: CDR1 SGHTA, CDR2 FQGTGA. The CDR3 spells CASSPRTGPAETQYF. The CDR3 DNA sequence: TGTGCCAGCAGCCCCAGGACAGGCCCCGCAGAGACCCAGTACTTC.

This clone occurred a few times. The chain is built from TRBV30 and TRBJ1-5; tentative D call: TRBD1 (6 bases). The CDR3 has 13 residues. Germline CDR1 reads GTSNPN; CDR2 reads SVGIG (reference sequence). With 5 bases removed from V and 6 bases from J, the gap between germline ends came to 14 bases. CDR3: CAWSRGAVQPQHF. CDR3 bases: TGTGCCTGGTCGCGGGGGGCAGTTCAGCCCCAGCATTTT.

A few counts support this clone. The V gene is TRBV28, the J gene TRBJ2-4; 7 bases fit TRBD2. V lost 10 bases and J lost 0; bases outside the gene matches: 3. This CDR3 contains 13 residues. Per germline, CDR1 MDHEN and CDR2 SYDVKM. The CDR3 bases are TGTGCCACGCTAGCGGTAGCCAAAAACATTCAGTACTTC. Protein product: CATLAVAKNIQYF.

This clone has more than one count but fewer than ten. The chain has TRBV7-8 and TRBJ2-3; D gene uncertain. The germline gives CDR1 SGHVS, CDR2 FQNEAQ. CDR3 size: 14 residues. The ends were cut back, 1 base at V and 6 bases at J, with 11 bases in the middle. Written as DNA, the CDR3 is TGTGCCAGCAGCTTAGTAGTGTCGGTGGATACGCAGTATTTT. Translating gives CASSLVVSVDTQYF. The variable domain in full, completed from reference TRBV7-8 and TRBJ2-3, reads GAGVSQSPRYKVAKRGQDVALRCDPISGHVSLFWYQQALGQGPEFLTYFQNEAQLDKSGLPSDRFFAERPEGSVSTLKIQRTQQEDSAVYLCASSLVVSVDTQYFGPGTRLTVL.

V gene TRBV5-1 combines with J gene TRBJ2-4; a weak D match, TRBD1 (6 bases). The CDR3 runs to 15 residues. With 2 bases removed from V and 0 bases from J, the gap between germline ends came to 9 bases. CDR1 is SGHRS, CDR2 YFSETQ, per germline. The chain's CDR3 is CASSFLTGAKNIQYF. The CDR3 nucleotides read TGCGCCAGCAGCTTCTTGACAGGAGCCAAAAACATTCAGTACTTC.

This clone was found a few times. V and J are TRBV2 and TRBJ1-5; 8 bases fit TRBD1. CDR1 and CDR2 (germline): SNHLY, FYNNEI. The ends lost 6 bases at V and 5 bases at J; junction bases unmatched: 9. CDR3 length: 15 amino acids. Here the CDR3 reads CASSYDRGWDQPQHF. The CDR3 DNA sequence: TGTGCCAGCAGCTATGACAGGGGTTGGGATCAGCCCCAGCATTTT.

The chain employs TRBV27 and TRBJ2-7, with D maybe TRBD2 (5 bases). Germline V gene data show CDR1 as MNHEY and CDR2 as SMNVEV (reference sequence). The CDR3 runs 14 residues. The germline V and J ends were trimmed by 9 bases and 6 bases, with 21 bases remaining between them. The chain's CDR3 is CASFGAGRPIEQYF. Written as DNA, the CDR3 is TGTGCCAGTTTCGGTGCGGGTCGGCCTATCGAGCAGTACTTC.

This clone was counted between two and nine times. The rearrangement links TRBV6-5 to TRBJ2-3; D is unresolved. Germline CDR1 MNHEY, CDR2 SVGAGI. The CDR3 runs 15 residues. V was shortened by 2 bases and J by 0 bases, with 9 bases between the two germline ends. The CDR3 loop reads CASSYRGYSTDTQYF. In DNA form, the CDR3 reads TGTGCCAGCAGTTACCGAGGATATAGCACAGATACGCAGTATTTT.

The chain carries TRBV18 and TRBJ2-4; 8 bases are a match to TRBD1. Germline V gene sequence: CDR1 KGHSH, CDR2 LQKENI. After removal of 8 bases from V and 5 bases from J, the junction contained 8 bases not matched to a gene. CDR3 length equals 14 residues. The CDR3 DNA reads TGTGCCAGCGCCCGGACAGGGTTTGAAAACATTCAGTACTTC. It encodes CASARTGFENIQYF. Combining the CDR3 with reference TRBV18 and TRBJ2-4 gives the whole variable domain NAGVMQNPRHLVRRRGQEARLRCSPMKGHSHVYWYRQLPEEGLKFMVYLQKENIIDESGMPKERFSAEFPKEGPSILRIQQVVRGDSAAYFCASARTGFENIQYFGAGTRLSVL.

This clone has just a few counts. The CDR3 loop reads CSVAKGTGGQETQYF. The CDR3 nucleotides read TGCAGCGTTGCTAAGGGGACAGGTGGCCAAGAGACCCAGTACTTC. This chain uses TRBV29-1 with TRBJ2-5; 8 bases align to TRBD1. This CDR3 region has 15 residues. The junction had 8 bases not matched to a gene; V was cut back by 4 bases and J by 1 base. Germline lookup yields CDR1 SQVTM and CDR2 ANQGSEA. The entire variable domain, with the rest obtained from reference TRBV29-1 and TRBJ2-5, is as follows: SAVISQKPSRDICQRGTSLTIQCQVDSQVTMMFWYRQQPGQSLTLIATANQGSEATYESGFVIDKFPISRPNLTFSTLTVSNMSPEDSSIYLCSVAKGTGGQETQYFGPGTRLLVL.

The sample holds a few counts of this clone. The genes are TRBV7-8 and TRBJ2-3; D might be TRBD1 (5 bases). Looked up from germline, CDR1 is SGHVS and CDR2 is FQNEAQ. This CDR3 has 14 amino acids. V was trimmed by 1 base and J by 6 bases, leaving 11 bases between them. This chain's CDR3 is CASSLGQLGDTQYF. In DNA, the CDR3 is TGTGCCAGCAGCTTAGGACAGCTTGGGGATACGCAGTATTTT.

This sequence joins TRBV18 and TRBJ1-2; D gene ambiguous. The CDR3 covers 13 residues. Germline V gene lookup returns CDR1 KGHSH and CDR2 LQKENI. With 5 bases removed from V and 5 bases from J, the gap between germline ends came to 12 bases. CDR3 nucleotide sequence: TGTGCCAGCTCAGCAGGAACGGAATATGGCTACACCTTC. Translating gives CASSAGTEYGYTF.

This clone was seen a handful of times. The chain employs TRBV5-1 and TRBJ2-1, with 12 nucleotides matching TRBD2. There are 15 residues in the CDR3. CDR1 and CDR2 from the germline V gene are SGHRS and YFSETQ. V trimming: 4 bases; J trimming: 10 bases; junction bases outside the gene matches: 9. Here the CDR3 reads CASSAGGTSGWEQFF. The CDR3 bases are TGCGCCAGCAGCGCGGGTGGGACTAGCGGGTGGGAGCAGTTCTTC. Supplemented by reference TRBV5-1 and TRBJ2-1, the full variable domain reads KAGVTQTPRYLIKTRGQQVTLSCSPISGHRSVSWYQQTPGQGLQFLFEYFSETQRNKGNFPGRFSGRQFSNSRSEMNVSTLELGDSALYLCASSAGGTSGWEQFFGPGTRLTVL.

This chain connects TRBV4-1 to TRBJ2-7, with 13 bases that match TRBD2. V lost 6 bases to trimming and J lost 2 bases; unmatched junction nucleotides: 4. Germline CDR1 reads MGHRA; CDR2 reads YSYEKL. CDR3 length equals 15 residues. For the CDR3, the DNA is TGCGCCAGCAGTCTCGGGACTAGCGGGACCTACGAGCAGTACTTC. It encodes CASSLGTSGTYEQYF.

This clone came up a few times. This chain links TRBV9 with TRBJ1-5, with D possibly TRBD1 on 6 matching bases. The V end was cut by 2 bases, the J end by 4 bases, with 13 bases between. CDR3 length equals 15 residues. CDR1 and CDR2 from the germline V gene are SGDLS and YYNGEE. The CDR3 DNA follows: TGTGCCAGCAGCGTCCGCGGGGGCCTTAATCAGCCCCAGCATTTT. Its protein product is CASSVRGGLNQPQHF.